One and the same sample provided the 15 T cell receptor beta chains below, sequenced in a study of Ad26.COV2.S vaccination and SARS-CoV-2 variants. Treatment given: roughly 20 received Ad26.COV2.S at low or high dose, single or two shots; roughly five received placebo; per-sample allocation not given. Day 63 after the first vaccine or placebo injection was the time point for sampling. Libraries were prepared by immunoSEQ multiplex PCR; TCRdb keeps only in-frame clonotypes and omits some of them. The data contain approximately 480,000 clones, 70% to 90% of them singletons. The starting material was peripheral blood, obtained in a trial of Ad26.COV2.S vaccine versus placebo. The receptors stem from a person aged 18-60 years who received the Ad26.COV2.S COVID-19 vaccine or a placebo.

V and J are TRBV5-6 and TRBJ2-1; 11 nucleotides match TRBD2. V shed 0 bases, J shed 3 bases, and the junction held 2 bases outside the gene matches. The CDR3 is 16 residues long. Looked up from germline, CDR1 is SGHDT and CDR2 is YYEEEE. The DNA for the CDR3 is TGTGCCAGCAGCTTGGTTAGCGGGAGGGGCTACAATGAGCAGTTCTTC. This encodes CASSLVSGRGYNEQFF.

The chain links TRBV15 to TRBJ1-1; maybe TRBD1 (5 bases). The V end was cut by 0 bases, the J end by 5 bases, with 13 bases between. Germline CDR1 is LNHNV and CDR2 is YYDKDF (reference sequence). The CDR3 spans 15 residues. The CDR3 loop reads CATSREVVGVTEAFF. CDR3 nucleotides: TGTGCCACCAGCAGAGAAGTTGTGGGGGTGACTGAAGCTTTCTTT.

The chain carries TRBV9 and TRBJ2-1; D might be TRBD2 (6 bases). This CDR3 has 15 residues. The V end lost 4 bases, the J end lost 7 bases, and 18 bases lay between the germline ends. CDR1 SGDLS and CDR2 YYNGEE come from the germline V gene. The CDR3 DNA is TGTGCCAGCAGCCCCGACCCCGGGACTGCGAATGAGCAGTTCTTC. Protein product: CASSPDPGTANEQFF.

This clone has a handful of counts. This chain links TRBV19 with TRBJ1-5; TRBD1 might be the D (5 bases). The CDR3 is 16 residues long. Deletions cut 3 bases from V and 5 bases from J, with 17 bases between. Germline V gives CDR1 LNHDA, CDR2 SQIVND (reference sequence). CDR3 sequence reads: CASSIGRVQGDQPQHF. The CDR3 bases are TGTGCCAGTAGTATCGGCCGTGTCCAGGGTGATCAGCCCCAGCATTTT.

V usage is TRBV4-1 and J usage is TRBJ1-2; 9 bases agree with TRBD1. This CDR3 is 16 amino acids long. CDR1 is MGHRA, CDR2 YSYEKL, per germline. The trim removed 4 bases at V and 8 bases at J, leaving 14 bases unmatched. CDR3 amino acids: CASSLTLLQGAEGYTF. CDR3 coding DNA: TGCGCCAGCAGCCTTACACTACTACAGGGGGCGGAGGGCTACACCTTC.

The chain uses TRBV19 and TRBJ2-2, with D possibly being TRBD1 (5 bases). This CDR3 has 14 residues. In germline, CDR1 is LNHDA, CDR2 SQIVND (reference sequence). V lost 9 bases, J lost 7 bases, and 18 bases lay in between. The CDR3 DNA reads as TGTGCCAGCCTAGGGGCAGGGTCTATCGGGGAGCTGTTTTTT. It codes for CASLGAGSIGELFF.

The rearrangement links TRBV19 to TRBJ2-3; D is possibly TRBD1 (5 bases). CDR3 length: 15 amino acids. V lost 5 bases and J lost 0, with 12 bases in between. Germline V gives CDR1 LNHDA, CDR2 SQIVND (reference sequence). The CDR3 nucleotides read TGTGCCAGTAGTGGTCAGGGCCCTAGCACAGATACGCAGTATTTT. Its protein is CASSGQGPSTDTQYF.

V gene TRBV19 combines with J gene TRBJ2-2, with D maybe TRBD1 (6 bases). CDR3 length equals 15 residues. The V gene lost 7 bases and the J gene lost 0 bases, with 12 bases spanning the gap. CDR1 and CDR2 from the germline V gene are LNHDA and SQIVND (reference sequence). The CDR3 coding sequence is TGTGCCAGTAAGGGACACTCCGCGAACACCGGGGAGCTGTTTTTT. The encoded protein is CASKGHSANTGELFF.

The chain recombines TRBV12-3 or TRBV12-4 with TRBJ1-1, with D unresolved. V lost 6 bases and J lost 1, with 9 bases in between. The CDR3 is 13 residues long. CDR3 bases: TGTGCCAGCAGCTTTACAGAGAACACTGAAGCTTTCTTT. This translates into CASSFTENTEAFF.

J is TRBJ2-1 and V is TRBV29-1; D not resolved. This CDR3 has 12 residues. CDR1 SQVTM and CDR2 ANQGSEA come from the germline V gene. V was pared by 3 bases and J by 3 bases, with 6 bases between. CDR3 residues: CSVDGGYNEQFF. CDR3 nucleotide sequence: TGCAGCGTTGACGGCGGCTACAATGAGCAGTTCTTC.

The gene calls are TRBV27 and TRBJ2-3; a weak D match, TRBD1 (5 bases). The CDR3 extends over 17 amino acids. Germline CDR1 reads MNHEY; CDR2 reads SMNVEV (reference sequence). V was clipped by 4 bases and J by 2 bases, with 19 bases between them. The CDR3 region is CASSSLPRVGNTDTQYF. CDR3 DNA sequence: TGTGCCAGCAGTTCCCTCCCCAGGGTGGGGAACACAGATACGCAGTATTTT.

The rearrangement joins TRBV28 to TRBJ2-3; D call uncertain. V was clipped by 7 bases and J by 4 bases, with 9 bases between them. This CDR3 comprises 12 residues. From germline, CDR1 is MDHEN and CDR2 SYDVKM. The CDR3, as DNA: TGTGCCAGCAATGATCTAGCAGATACGCAGTATTTT. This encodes CASNDLADTQYF.

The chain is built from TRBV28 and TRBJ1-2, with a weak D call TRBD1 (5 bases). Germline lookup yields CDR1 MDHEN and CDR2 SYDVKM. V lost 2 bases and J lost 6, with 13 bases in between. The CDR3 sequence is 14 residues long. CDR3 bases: TGTGCCAGCAGTTTACCTGGCAGGGCGGATGGCTACACCTTC. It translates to CASSLPGRADGYTF.

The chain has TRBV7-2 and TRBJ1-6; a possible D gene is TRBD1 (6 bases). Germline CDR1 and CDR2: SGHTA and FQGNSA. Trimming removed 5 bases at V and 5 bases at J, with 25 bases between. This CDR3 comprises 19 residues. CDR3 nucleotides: TGTGCCAGCAGCCCTATTGTCCGCGCCACAGGGTGGAATAATTCACCCCTCCACTTT. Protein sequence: CASSPIVRATGWNNSPLHF.

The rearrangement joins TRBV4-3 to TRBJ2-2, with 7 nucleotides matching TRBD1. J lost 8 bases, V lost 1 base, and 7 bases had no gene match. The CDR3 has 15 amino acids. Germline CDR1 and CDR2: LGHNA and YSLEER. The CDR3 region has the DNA TGCGCCAGCAGCCAAGTGGGCCAGACAGGGGGGGAGCTGTTTTTT. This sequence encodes CASSQVGQTGGELFF.